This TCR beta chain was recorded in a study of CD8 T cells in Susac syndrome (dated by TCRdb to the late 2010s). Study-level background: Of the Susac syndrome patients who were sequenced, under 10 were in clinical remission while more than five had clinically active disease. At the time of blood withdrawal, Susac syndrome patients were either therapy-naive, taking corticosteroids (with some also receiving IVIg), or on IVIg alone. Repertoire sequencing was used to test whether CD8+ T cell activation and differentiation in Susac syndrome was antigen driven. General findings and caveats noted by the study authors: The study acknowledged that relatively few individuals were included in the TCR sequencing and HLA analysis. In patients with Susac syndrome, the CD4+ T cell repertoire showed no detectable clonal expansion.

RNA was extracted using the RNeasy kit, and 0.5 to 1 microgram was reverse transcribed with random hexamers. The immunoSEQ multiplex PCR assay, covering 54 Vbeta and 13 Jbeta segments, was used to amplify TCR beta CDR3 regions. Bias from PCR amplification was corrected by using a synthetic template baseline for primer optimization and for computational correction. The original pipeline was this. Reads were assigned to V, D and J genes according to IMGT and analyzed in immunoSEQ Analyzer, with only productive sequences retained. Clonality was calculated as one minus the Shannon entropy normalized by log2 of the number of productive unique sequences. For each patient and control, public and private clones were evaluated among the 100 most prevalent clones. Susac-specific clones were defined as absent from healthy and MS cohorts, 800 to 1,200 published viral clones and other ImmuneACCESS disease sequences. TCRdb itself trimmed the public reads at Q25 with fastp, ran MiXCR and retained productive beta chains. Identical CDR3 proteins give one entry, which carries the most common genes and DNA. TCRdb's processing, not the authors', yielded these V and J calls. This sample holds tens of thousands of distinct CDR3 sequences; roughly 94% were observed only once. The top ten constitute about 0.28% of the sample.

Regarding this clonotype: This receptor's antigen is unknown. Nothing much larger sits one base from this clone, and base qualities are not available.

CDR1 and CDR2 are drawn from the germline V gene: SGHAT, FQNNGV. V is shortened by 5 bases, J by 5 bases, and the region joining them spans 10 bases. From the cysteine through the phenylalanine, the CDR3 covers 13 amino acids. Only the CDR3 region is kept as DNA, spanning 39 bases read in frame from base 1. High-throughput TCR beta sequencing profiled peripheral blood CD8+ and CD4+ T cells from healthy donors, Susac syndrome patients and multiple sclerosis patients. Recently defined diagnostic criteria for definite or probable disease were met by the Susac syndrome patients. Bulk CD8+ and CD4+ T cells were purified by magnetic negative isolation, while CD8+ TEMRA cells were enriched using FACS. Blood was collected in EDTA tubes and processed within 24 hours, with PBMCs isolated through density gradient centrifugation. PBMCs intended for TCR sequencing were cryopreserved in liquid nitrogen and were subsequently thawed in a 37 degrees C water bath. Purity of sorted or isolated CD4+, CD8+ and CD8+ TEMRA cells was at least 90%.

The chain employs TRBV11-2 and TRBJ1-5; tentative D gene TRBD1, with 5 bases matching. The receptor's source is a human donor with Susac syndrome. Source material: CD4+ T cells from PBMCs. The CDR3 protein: CASSLRVYQPQHF. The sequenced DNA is TGTGCCAGCAGCCTCAGGGTTTATCAGCCCCAGCATTTT.